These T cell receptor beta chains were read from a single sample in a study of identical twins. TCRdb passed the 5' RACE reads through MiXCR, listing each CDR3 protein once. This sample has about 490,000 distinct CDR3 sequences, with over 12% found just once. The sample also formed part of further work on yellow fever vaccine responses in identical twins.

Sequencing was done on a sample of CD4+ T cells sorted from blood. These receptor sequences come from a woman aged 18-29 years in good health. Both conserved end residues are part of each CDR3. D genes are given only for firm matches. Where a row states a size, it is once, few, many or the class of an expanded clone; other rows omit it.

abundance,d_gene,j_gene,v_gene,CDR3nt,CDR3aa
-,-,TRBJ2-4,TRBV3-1,TGTGCCAGCAGCCAAGGGTCCAAAAACATTCAGTACTTC,CASSQGSKNIQYF
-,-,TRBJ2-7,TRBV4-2,TGTGCCAGCAGCCAAGATTCCGACTTCTCCTACGAGCAGTACTTC,CASSQDSDFSYEQYF
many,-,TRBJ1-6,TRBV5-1,TGCGCCAGCAGCTTGACAGGGATTAATTCACCCCTCCACTTT,CASSLTGINSPLHF
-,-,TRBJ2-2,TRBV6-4,TGTGCCAGCAGTGACTCGATTGGGGTCGGGGAGCTGTTTTTT,CASSDSIGVGELFF
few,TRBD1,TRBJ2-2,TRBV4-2,TGTGCCAGCAGCCAAGACCGTGGGACAGCGAACACCGGGGAGCTGTTTTTT,CASSQDRGTANTGELFF
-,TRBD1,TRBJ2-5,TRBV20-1,TGCAGTGCTAGGGGACAGGGGGTCCAAGAGACCCAGTACTTC,CSARGQGVQETQYF
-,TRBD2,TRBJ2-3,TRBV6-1,TGTGCCAGCAGTGAAGCGTCGCCGGGACTAGCGGGGGGAGATACGCAGTATTTT,CASSEASPGLAGGDTQYF
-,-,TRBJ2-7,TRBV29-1,TGCAGCAATCGGGGAGGACAGGCCTCCTACGAGCAGTACTTC,CSNRGGQASYEQYF
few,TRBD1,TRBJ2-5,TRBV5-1,TGCGCCAGCAGCGCCTCCGGGACAGGGGCCATCCAAGAGACCCAGTACTTC,CASSASGTGAIQETQYF
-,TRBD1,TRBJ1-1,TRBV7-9,TGTGCCAGCAGCATAAACAGGGGAGGGGGCACTGAAGCTTTCTTT,CASSINRGGGTEAFF
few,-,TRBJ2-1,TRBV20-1,TGCAGTGCGACCTTGGGCGAGCAGTTCTTC,CSATLGEQFF
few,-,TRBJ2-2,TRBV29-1,TGCAGCGTTGAAAGGATAGTGGGGAGAGGAGGGGAGCTGTTTTTT,CSVERIVGRGGELFF
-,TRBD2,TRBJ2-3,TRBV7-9,TGTGCCAGCAGCTTAGCGGTTGGCGGGAGTAGCACAGATACGCAGTATTTT,CASSLAVGGSSTDTQYF
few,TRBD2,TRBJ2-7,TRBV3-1,TGTGCCAGCAGTGAGGCTAGCGGGAGTTACGAGCAGTACTTC,CASSEASGSYEQYF
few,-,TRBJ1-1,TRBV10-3,TGTGCCACCACGGACACGAACACTGAAGCTTTCTTT,CATTDTNTEAFF
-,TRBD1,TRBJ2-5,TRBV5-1,TGCGCCAGCAGCACGGGACAGCGGTACCAAGAGACCCAGTACTTC,CASSTGQRYQETQYF
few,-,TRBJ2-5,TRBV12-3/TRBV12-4,TGTGCCAGCAGTTCGAGGTCCGATGAGGGAGAGACCCAGTACTTC,CASSSRSDEGETQYF
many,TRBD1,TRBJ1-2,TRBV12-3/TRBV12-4,TGTGCCAGCAGTTTAGGGACAGGGGGTGGCTATGGCTACACCTTC,CASSLGTGGGYGYTF
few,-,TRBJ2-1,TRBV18,TGTGCCAGCTCACCAGTAGCGAGCTCCTACAATGAGCAGTTCTTC,CASSPVASSYNEQFF
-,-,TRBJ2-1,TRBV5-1,TGCGCCAGCATGGGGGGTTCGGAGCAGTTCTTC,CASMGGSEQFF
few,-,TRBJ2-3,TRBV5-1,TGCGCCAGCAGCTTGGCGGGACATCGGGGTACCACAGATACGCAGTATTTT,CASSLAGHRGTTDTQYF
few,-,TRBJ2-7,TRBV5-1,TGCGCCAGCAGCTTGGAAGGATTGGTGGGGGTCGAGCAGTACTTC,CASSLEGLVGVEQYF
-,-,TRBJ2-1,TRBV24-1,TGTGCCACCAGTGACCCGGCCTCCTGGTGGGAGCAGTTCTTC,CATSDPASWWEQFF
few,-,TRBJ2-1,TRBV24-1,TGTGCCACCAGTGACGGGAACTACAATGAGCAGTTCTTC,CATSDGNYNEQFF